This T cell receptor (beta chain) was observed in a study of early T cells in non-severe SARS-CoV-2 infection. Study background: Investigators sequenced bulk RNA drawn from unsorted whole blood, and chains remained unpaired. Overall study results and limits: Anti-spike CD8 specificities were favored by VDJdb matching, whose results missed private and CD4 specificities.

This clonotype has at least ten counts. The antigen is not known. V dropped 5 bases and J dropped 3; count of bases not matched to a gene: 7. Germline V gene sequence: CDR1 MNHEY, CDR2 SVGAGI. This CDR3 contains 15 residues. Separate cDNA molecules each had unique molecular identifiers attached to them. TCRdb itself ran the 5' RACE reads through MiXCR, one entry per CDR3 protein. The table shows about 48,000 distinct CDR3 sequences, with roughly 5.9% occurring only once. This TCR came from an adult who was a healthcare worker with PCR-confirmed SARS-CoV-2 infection or an uninfected control (not recorded which). Input material: whole blood. This chain connects TRBV6-5 to TRBJ2-7, with TRBD1 identical over 10 bases. CDR3 region: CASSRTGGGIYEQYF. CDR3 nucleotides: TGTGCCAGCAGTCGGACAGGGGGTGGGATCTACGAGCAGTACTTC.